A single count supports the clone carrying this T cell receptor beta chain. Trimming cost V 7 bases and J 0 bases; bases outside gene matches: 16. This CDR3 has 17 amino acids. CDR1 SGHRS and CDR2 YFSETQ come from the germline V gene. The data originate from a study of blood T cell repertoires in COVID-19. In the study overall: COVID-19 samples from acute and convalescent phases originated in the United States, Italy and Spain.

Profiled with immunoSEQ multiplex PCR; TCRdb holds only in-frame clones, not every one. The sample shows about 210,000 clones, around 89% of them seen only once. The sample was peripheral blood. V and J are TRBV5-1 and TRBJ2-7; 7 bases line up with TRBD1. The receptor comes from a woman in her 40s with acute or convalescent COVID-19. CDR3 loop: CASSLGTAYLLSYEQYV. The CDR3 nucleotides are TGCGCCAGCTCCCTCGGGACAGCGTATTTGCTCTCCTACGAGCAGTACGTC.